This T cell receptor (beta chain) was recovered during a study of CD8+ T cells in alopecia areata. Study in general: Treated patients were given 5 to 10 mg oral tofacitinib twice daily. Overall study results and limits: Under tofacitinib, numerous expanded lesional clonotypes remained detectable in scalp and blood.

Treatment reported: oral pan-JAK inhibitor, 5-10 mg twice daily. With respect to this clone: Antigen: not known.

RNA was isolated and reverse transcribed to cDNA, the sequencing template. Assay used: immunoSEQ multiplex PCR; TCRdb lists only in-frame clones, some missing. Of fewer than 110,000 clones listed, 50% to 60% are singletons. This CDR3 region has 16 residues. CDR1 is SGHDT and CDR2 is YYEEEE in the germline V gene. The V end was cut by 4 bases, the J end by 5 bases, with 18 bases between. The V and J genes are TRBV5-6 and TRBJ2-2; D is perhaps TRBD1 (8 bases). The source was CD8+ T cells sorted from blood, collected at approximately week 56, from a patient treated with tofacitinib. The sequence was collected from a human donor with alopecia areata. The CDR3 spells CASSPIDRGGTGELFF. CDR3 nucleotide sequence: TGTGCCAGCAGCCCCATTGACAGGGGAGGGACCGGGGAGCTGTTTTTT.